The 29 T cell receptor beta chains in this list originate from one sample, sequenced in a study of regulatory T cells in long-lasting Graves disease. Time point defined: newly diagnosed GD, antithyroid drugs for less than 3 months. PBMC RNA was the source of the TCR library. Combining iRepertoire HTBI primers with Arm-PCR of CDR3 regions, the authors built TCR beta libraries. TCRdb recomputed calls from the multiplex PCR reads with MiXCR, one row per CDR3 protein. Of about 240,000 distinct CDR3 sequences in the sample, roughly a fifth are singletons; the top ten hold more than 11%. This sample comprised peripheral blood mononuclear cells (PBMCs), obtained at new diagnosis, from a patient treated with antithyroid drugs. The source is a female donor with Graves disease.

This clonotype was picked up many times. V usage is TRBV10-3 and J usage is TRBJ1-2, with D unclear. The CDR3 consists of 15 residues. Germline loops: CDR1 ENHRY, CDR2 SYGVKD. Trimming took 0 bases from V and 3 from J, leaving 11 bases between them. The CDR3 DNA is TGTGCCATCAGTGAGTCGATGGAGTCAGACTATGGCTACACCTTC. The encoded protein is CAISESMESDYGYTF.

In DNA form, the CDR3 reads TGCAGTGGAAGGAGGGGCTCGGATGAAAAACTGTTTTTT. Protein sequence: CSGRRGSDEKLFF. This chain links TRBV20-1 with TRBJ1-4, with a weak D call TRBD1 (5 bases). Per germline, CDR1 DFQATT and CDR2 SNEGSKA (reference sequence). The CDR3 runs to 13 residues. V lost 7 bases and J 6 bases, leaving 15 bases between the germline ends.

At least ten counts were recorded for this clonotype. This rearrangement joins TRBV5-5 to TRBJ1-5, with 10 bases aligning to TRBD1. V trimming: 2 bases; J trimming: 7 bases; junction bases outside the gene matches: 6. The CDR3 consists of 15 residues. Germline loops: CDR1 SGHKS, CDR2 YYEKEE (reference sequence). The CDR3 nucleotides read TGTGCCAGCAGCTTTGGGACAGGGGTCGGGCAGCCCCAGCATTTT. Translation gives CASSFGTGVGQPQHF. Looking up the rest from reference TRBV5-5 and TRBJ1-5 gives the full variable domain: DAGVTQSPTHLIKTRGQQVTLRCSPISGHKSVSWYQQVLGQGPQFIFQYYEKEERGRGNFPDRFSARQFPNYSSELNVNALLLGDSALYLCASSFGTGVGQPQHFGDGTRLSIL.

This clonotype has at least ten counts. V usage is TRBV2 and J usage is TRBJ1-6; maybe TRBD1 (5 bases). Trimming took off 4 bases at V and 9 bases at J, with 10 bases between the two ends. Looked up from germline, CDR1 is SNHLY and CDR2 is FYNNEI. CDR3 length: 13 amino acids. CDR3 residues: CASSGGPFSPLHF. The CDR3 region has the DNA TGTGCCAGCAGTGGGGGCCCTTTTTCACCCCTCCACTTT.

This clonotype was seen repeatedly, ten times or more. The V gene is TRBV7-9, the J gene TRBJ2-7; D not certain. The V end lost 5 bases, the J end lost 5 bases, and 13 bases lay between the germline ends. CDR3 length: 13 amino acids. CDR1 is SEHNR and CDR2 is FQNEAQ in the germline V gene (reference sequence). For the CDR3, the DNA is TGTGCCAGCAGCCCCAAAGGTTGGGACGAGCAGTACTTC. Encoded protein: CASSPKGWDEQYF.

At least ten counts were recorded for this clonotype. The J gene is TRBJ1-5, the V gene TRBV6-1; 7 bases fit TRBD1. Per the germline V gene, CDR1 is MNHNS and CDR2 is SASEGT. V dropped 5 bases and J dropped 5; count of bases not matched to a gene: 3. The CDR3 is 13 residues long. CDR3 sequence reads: CASSRTGYQPQHF. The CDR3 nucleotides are TGTGCCAGCAGTCGGACAGGTTATCAGCCCCAGCATTTT.

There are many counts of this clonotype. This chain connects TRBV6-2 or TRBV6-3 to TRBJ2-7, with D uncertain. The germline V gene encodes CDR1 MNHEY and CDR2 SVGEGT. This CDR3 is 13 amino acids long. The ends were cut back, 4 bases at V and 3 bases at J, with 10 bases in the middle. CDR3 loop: CASSSTWGYEQYF. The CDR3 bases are TGTGCCAGCAGTTCCACATGGGGCTACGAGCAGTACTTC.

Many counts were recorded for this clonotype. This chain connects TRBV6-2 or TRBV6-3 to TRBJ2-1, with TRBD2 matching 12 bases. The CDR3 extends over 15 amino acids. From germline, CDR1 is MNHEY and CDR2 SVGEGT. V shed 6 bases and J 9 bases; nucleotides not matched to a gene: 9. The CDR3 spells CASRRGTSGFSEQFF. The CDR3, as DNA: TGTGCCAGCAGACGAGGGACTAGCGGGTTTAGTGAGCAGTTCTTC.

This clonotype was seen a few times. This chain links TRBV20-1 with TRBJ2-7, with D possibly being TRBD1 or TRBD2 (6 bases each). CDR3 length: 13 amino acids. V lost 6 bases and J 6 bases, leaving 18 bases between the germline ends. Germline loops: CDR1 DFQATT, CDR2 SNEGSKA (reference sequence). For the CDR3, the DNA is TGCAGTGCCGACCCGGGGGCCTCGTTCGAGCAGTACTTC. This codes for CSADPGASFEQYF.

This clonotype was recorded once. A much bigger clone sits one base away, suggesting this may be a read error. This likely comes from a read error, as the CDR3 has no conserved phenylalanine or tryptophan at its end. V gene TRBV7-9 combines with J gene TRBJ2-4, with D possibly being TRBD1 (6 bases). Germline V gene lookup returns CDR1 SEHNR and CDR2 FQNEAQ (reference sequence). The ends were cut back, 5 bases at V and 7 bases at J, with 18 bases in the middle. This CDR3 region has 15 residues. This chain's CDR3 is CASSVDGTQANIQYS. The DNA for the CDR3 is TGTGCCAGCAGCGTAGACGGGACACAGGCGAACATTCAGTACTCC.

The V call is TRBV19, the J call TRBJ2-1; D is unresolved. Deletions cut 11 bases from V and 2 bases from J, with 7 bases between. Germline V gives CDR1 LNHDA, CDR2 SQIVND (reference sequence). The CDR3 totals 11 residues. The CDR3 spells CAPFPYNEQFF. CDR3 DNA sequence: TGTGCCCCGTTTCCCTACAATGAGCAGTTCTTC.

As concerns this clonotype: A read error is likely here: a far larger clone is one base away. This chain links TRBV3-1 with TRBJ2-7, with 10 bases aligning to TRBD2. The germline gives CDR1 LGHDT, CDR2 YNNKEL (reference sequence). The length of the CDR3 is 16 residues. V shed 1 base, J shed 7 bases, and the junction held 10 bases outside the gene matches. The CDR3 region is CASSQAAGGLVNEQYF. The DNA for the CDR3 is TGTGCCAGCAGCCAAGCAGCGGGGGGGCTGGTCAATGAGCAGTACTTC.

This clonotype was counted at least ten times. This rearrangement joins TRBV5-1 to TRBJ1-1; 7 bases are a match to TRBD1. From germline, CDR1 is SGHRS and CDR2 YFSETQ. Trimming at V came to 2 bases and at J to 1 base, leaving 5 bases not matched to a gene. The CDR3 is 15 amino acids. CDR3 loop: CASSLQGPGNTEAFF. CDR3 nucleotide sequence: TGCGCCAGCAGCTTACAGGGGCCGGGGAACACTGAAGCTTTCTTT.

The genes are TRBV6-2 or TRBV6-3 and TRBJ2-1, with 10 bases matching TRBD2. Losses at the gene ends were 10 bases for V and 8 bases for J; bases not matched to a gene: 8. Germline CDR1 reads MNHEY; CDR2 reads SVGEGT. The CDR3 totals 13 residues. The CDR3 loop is CAIRLAGFHEQFF. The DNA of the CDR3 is TGTGCCATCAGACTAGCGGGTTTTCATGAGCAGTTCTTC.

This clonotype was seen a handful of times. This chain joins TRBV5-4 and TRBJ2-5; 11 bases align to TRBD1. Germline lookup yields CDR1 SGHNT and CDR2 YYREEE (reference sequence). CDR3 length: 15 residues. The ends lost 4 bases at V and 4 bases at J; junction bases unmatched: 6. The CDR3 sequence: CASSLRDRGGETQYF. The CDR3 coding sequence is TGTGCCAGCAGCCTCCGGGACAGGGGGGGAGAGACCCAGTACTTC.

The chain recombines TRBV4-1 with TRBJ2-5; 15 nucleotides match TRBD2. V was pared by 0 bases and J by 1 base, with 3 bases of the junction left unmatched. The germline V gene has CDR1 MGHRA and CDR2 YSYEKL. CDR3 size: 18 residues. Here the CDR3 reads CASSQDPGLAGGQETQYF. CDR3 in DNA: TGCGCCAGCAGCCAAGATCCGGGACTAGCGGGGGGCCAAGAGACCCAGTACTTC.

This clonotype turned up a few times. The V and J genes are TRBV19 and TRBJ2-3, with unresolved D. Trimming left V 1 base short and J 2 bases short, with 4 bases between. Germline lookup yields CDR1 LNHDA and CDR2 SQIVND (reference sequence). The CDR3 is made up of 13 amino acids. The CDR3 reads CASSIVATDTQYF. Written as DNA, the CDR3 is TGTGCCAGTAGTATAGTGGCCACAGATACGCAGTATTTT.

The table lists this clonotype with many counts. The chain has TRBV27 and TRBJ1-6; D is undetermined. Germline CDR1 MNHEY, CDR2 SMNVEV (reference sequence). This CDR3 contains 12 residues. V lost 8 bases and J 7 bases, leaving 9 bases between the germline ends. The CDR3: CASAKGNSPLHF. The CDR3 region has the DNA TGTGCCAGCGCTAAGGGCAATTCACCCCTCCACTTT.

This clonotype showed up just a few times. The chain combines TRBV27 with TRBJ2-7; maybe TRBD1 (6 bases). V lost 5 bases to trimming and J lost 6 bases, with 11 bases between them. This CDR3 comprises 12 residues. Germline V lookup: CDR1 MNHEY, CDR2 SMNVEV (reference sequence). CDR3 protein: CASSRQGTEQYF. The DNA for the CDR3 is TGTGCCAGCAGTAGGCAGGGGACCGAGCAGTACTTC.

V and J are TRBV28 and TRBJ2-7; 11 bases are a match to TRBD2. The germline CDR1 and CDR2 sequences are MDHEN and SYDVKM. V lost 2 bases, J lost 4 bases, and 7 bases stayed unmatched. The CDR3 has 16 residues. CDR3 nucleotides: TGTGCCAGCAGTTTACCGCTAGCGGGAGGTAGATACGAGCAGTACTTC. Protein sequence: CASSLPLAGGRYEQYF.

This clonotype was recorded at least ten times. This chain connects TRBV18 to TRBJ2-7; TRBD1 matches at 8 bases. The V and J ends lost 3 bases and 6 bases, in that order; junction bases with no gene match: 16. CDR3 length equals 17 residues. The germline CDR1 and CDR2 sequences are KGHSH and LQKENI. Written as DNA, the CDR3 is TGTGCCAGCTCACCGTCGTCCCAGGGGGCCGGTGTCGGCGAGCAGTACTTC. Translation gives CASSPSSQGAGVGEQYF.

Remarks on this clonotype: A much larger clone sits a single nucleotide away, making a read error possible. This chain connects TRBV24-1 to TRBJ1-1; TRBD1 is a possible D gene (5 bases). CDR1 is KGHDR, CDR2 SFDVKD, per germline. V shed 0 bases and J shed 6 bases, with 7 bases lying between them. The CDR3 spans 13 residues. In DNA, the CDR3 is TGTGCCACCAGTGATTTGTACAGGTCTGAAGCTTTCTTT. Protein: CATSDLYRSEAFF.

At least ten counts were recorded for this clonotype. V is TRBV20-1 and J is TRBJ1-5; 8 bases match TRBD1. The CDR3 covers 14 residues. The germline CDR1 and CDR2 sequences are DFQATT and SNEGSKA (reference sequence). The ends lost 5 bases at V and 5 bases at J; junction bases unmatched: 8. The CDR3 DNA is TGCAGTGCTCTCCGGGACAGGCATTATCAGCCCCAGCATTTT. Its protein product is CSALRDRHYQPQHF.

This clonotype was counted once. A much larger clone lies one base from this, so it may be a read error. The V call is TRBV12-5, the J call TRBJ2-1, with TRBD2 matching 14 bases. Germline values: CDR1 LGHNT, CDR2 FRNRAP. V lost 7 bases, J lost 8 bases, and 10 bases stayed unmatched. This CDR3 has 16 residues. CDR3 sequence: CASDRGLAGGRDEQFF. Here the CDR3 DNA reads TGTGCTAGTGATCGTGGACTAGCGGGAGGCCGGGATGAGCAGTTCTTC.

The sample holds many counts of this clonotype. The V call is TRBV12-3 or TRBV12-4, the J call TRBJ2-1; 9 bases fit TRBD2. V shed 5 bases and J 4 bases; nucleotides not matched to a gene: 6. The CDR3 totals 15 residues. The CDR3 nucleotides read TGTGCCAGCAGTCTGACTAGCGGAGGGTACAATGAGCAGTTCTTC. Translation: CASSLTSGGYNEQFF.

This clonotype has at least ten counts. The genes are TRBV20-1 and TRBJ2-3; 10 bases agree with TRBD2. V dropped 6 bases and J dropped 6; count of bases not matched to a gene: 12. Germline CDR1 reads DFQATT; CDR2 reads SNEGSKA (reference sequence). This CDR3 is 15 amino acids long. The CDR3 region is CSARISLAGTDTQYF. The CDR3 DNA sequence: TGCAGTGCCCGAATATCACTAGCGGGGACGGATACGCAGTATTTT.

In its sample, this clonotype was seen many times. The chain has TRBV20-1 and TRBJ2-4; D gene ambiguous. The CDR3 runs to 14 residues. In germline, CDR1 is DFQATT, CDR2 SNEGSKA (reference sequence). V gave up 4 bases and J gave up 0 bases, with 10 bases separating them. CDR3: CSATRTLAKNIQYF. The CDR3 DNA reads TGCAGTGCTACGAGGACCTTAGCCAAAAACATTCAGTACTTC.

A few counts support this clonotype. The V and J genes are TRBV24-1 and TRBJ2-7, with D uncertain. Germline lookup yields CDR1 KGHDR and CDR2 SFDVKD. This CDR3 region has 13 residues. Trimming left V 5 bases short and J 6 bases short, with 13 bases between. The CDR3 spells CATSGLNSGEQYF. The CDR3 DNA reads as TGTGCCACCAGTGGCCTGAATAGTGGCGAGCAGTACTTC.

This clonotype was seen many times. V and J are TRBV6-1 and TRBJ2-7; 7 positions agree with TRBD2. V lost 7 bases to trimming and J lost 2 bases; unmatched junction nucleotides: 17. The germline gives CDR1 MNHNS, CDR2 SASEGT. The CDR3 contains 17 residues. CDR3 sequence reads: CASNPLPGSGKTYEQYF. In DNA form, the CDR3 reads TGTGCCAGCAATCCCTTGCCTGGCAGCGGGAAAACCTACGAGCAGTACTTC.